The next 21 T cell receptor beta chains were all read from a single sample in a study of beta chain features in type 1 diabetes. The entirety of the isolated RNA underwent reverse transcription, so expressed TCRB transcripts were sequenced. Profiling relied on immunoSEQ multiplex PCR, and the TCRdb table lists in-frame clones only, not all of them. Of 350,000 to 450,000 clones detected, around 15% appear once; the ten largest clones hold about 0.019%. Sequencing used naive CD4+ T cells from blood. The receptors derive from a woman younger than 30 in good health.

This clone has just a few counts. The CDR3 loop reads CASSSGTSHRQFF. CDR3 in DNA: TGTGCCAGTAGTAGCGGGACTTCCCACAGGCAGTTCTTC. This chain connects TRBV19 to TRBJ2-1, with a weak D call TRBD2 (6 bases). The germline gives CDR1 LNHDA, CDR2 SQIVND (reference sequence). The V and J ends lost 4 bases and 12 bases respectively, with 16 bases between them. This CDR3 contains 13 residues.

This chain uses TRBV29-1 with TRBJ2-2; D gene uncertain. The ends were cut back, 4 bases at V and 0 bases at J, with 9 bases in the middle. Germline CDR1 and CDR2: SQVTM and ANQGSEA. This CDR3 is built from 14 residues. The CDR3 loop is CSVGGPSNTGELFF. The CDR3 nucleotides read TGCAGCGTTGGTGGCCCTTCGAACACCGGGGAGCTGTTTTTT.

This clone turned up a few times. This chain uses TRBV30 with TRBJ2-4; D is perhaps TRBD1 (6 bases). Germline-derived CDR1 and CDR2 are GTSNPN and SVGIG (reference sequence). V was shortened by 3 bases and J by 6 bases, with 12 bases between the two germline ends. This CDR3 region has 13 residues. CDR3 sequence reads: CAWSRGFGNIQYF. DNA for the CDR3: TGTGCCTGGAGCAGGGGATTCGGAAACATTCAGTACTTC.

This clone was counted a few times. The chain joins TRBV28 to TRBJ2-7, with TRBD1 identical over 7 bases. Germline trimming cut 7 bases from V and 0 bases from J; bases unmatched to any gene: 3. Germline CDR1 is MDHEN and CDR2 is SYDVKM. The CDR3 runs to 13 residues. The CDR3 here is CASMTGISYEQYF. DNA of the CDR3: TGTGCCAGCATGACAGGGATCTCCTACGAGCAGTACTTC.

A few counts support this clone. The V gene is TRBV14, the J gene TRBJ2-5; TRBD2 might be the D (5 bases). V was cut by 0 bases and J by 5 bases, with 13 bases left in between. The CDR3 is 15 residues long. Germline CDR1 reads SGHDN; CDR2 reads FVKESK. In nucleotides, the CDR3 is TGTGCCAGCAGCCAAGATAGCCTGCGGGTGGAGACCCAGTACTTC. Its protein is CASSQDSLRVETQYF.

There are a few counts of this clone. The chain has TRBV9 and TRBJ1-1; D might be TRBD1 (6 bases). The CDR3 runs to 15 residues. The germline V and J ends were trimmed by 0 bases and 4 bases, with 13 bases remaining between them. Germline loops: CDR1 SGDLS, CDR2 YYNGEE. Written as DNA, the CDR3 is TGTGCCAGCAGCGTAGTGGGGGGGCTAGGCACTGAAGCTTTCTTT. Amino acids: CASSVVGGLGTEAFF.

The chain carries TRBV18 and TRBJ2-1; tentatively, D is TRBD1 (5 bases). Germline V CDR1 and CDR2: KGHSH, LQKENI. The CDR3 has 13 amino acids. V lost 5 bases and J 6 bases, leaving 11 bases between the germline ends. CDR3 sequence reads: CASSAQQANEQFF. The CDR3 bases are TGTGCCAGCTCAGCTCAACAGGCCAATGAGCAGTTCTTC.

This clone has only a few counts. This chain joins TRBV20-1 and TRBJ1-1; D is uncertain. The germline CDR1 and CDR2 sequences are DFQATT and SNEGSKA (reference sequence). V lost 5 bases to trimming and J lost 11 bases, with 12 bases between them. The CDR3 runs to 10 residues. CDR3 region: CSAVGMAAFF. CDR3 coding DNA: TGCAGTGCTGTGGGCATGGCGGCTTTCTTT.

The gene calls are TRBV19 and TRBJ2-2, with TRBD2 matching 7 bases. V lost 3 bases and J lost 0; bases outside the gene matches: 13. The CDR3 sequence is 19 residues long. CDR1 is LNHDA and CDR2 is SQIVND in the germline V gene (reference sequence). CDR3 loop: CASSMWSLASGSNTGELFF. The CDR3 DNA sequence: TGTGCCAGTAGTATGTGGTCGTTGGCTAGCGGTTCGAACACCGGGGAGCTGTTTTTT.

This clone was observed a handful of times. The chain uses TRBV30 and TRBJ1-5; TRBD1 is a possible D gene (5 bases). The CDR3 covers 13 residues. Germline loops: CDR1 GTSNPN, CDR2 SVGIG (reference sequence). The V gene lost 2 bases and the J gene lost 3 bases, with 8 bases spanning the gap. The CDR3 coding sequence is TGTGCCTGGAGTAGGGGTCTCAATCAGCCCCAGCATTTT. As protein: CAWSRGLNQPQHF.

This clone was detected a few times. The chain has TRBV27 and TRBJ2-7, with D possibly matching TRBD2 (5 bases). CDR3 length: 12 residues. Germline V gene sequence: CDR1 MNHEY, CDR2 SMNVEV (reference sequence). Trimming pared 5 bases from V and 7 bases from J, leaving 12 bases between. CDR3 protein: CASSPPRGEQYF. The CDR3 DNA follows: TGTGCCAGCAGTCCCCCCCGAGGGGAGCAGTACTTC.

The chain employs TRBV7-9 and TRBJ2-7, with 14 positions matching TRBD2. The ends lost 5 bases at V and 7 bases at J; junction bases unmatched: 7. The germline V gene encodes CDR1 SEHNR and CDR2 FQNEAQ (reference sequence). CDR3 length equals 15 residues. CDR3 in amino acids: CASSRETSGREEQYF. CDR3 nucleotides: TGTGCCAGCAGCCGGGAGACTAGCGGGAGGGAAGAGCAGTACTTC.

The gene calls are TRBV19 and TRBJ2-1, with TRBD1 identical over 8 bases. V was pared by 4 bases and J by 5 bases, with 7 bases of the junction left unmatched. The germline gives CDR1 LNHDA, CDR2 SQIVND (reference sequence). This CDR3 has 15 amino acids. DNA for the CDR3: TGTGCCAGTAGTACAGACAGGGGACGGAACAATGAGCAGTTCTTC. Its protein product is CASSTDRGRNNEQFF. The full variable domain, completed using reference TRBV19 and TRBJ2-1, is DGGITQSPKYLFRKEGQNVTLSCEQNLNHDAMYWYRQDPGQGLRLIYYSQIVNDFQKGDIAEGYSVSREKKESFPLTVTSAQKNPTAFYLCASSTDRGRNNEQFFGPGTRLTVL.

The V call is TRBV9, the J call TRBJ2-7; 9 nucleotides align to TRBD1. In germline, CDR1 is SGDLS, CDR2 YYNGEE. Trimming removed 0 bases from V and 5 bases from J; junction bases left unmatched: 6. The CDR3 is 15 residues long. Here the CDR3 reads CASSVGGTGSDEQYF. DNA of the CDR3: TGTGCCAGCAGCGTAGGAGGGACAGGGAGCGACGAGCAGTACTTC.

This clone was recorded a few times. The rearrangement joins TRBV11-2 to TRBJ2-3; 13 bases match TRBD2. With 5 bases clipped from V and 2 bases from J, the junction kept 13 bases outside the gene matches. The germline CDR1 and CDR2 sequences are SGHAT and FQNNGV. This CDR3 is built from 19 residues. Here the CDR3 DNA reads TGTGCCAGCAGCCTAAAGTTATCGGGACTAGCGGGATCCACAGATACGCAGTATTTT. It codes for CASSLKLSGLAGSTDTQYF. The complete variable domain, with remaining parts taken from reference TRBV11-2 and TRBJ2-3, reads EAGVAQSPRYKIIEKRQSVAFWCNPISGHATLYWYQQILGQGPKLLIQFQNNGVVDDSQLPKDRFSAERLKGVDSTLKIQPAKLEDSAVYLCASSLKLSGLAGSTDTQYFGPGTRLTVL.

There are a few counts of this clone. CDR3 in DNA: TGCGCCAGCAGACTCGGTAATAGTTTGGGCATCGAGCCCCAGCATTTT. Amino acids: CASRLGNSLGIEPQHF. This chain links TRBV5-1 with TRBJ1-5; D is undetermined. The germline CDR1 and CDR2 sequences are SGHRS and YFSETQ. This CDR3 comprises 16 residues. The V end was cut by 5 bases, the J end by 8 bases, with 23 bases between.

This clone has just a few counts. Here the CDR3 DNA reads TGCAGCGCCATGGGGACTAGCGGGACCTCCTACAATGAGCAGTTCTTC. Translation: CSAMGTSGTSYNEQFF. The chain combines TRBV29-1 with TRBJ2-1; 13 bases align to TRBD2. Per the germline V gene, CDR1 is SQVTM and CDR2 is ANQGSEA. The CDR3 sequence is 16 residues long. V lost 7 bases to trimming and J lost 0 bases; unmatched junction nucleotides: 6.

The gene calls are TRBV29-1 and TRBJ2-3, with 8 positions matching TRBD1. The CDR3 loop spans 13 amino acids. V trimming: 0 bases; J trimming: 6 bases; junction bases outside the gene matches: 2. Germline-derived CDR1 and CDR2 are SQVTM and ANQGSEA. The CDR3, as DNA: TGCAGCGTTGAAGACAGGGGGCGGGATACGCAGTATTTT. It encodes CSVEDRGRDTQYF.

In this sample, this clone turned up a few times. The chain employs TRBV5-6 and TRBJ1-5; D uncertain. Germline V CDR1 and CDR2: SGHDT, YYEEEE. CDR3 length equals 17 residues. Trimming removed 5 bases at V and 4 bases at J, with 22 bases between. CDR3 nucleotide sequence: TGTGCCAGCAGTTTGTACTCGGATGCCCGAGGAAATCAGCCCCAGCATTTT. Protein product: CASSLYSDARGNQPQHF.

The chain carries TRBV9 and TRBJ2-2; a weak D match, TRBD2 (6 bases). The V gene's germline CDR1 is SGDLS and CDR2 YYNGEE. The CDR3 has 14 residues. V lost 0 bases and J 5 bases, leaving 8 bases between the germline ends. CDR3 nucleotides: TGTGCCAGCAGCGTAGCAGGGACTACCGGGGAGCTGTTTTTT. Translating it yields CASSVAGTTGELFF.

The J gene is TRBJ2-1, the V gene TRBV18; TRBD2 aligns across 11 bases. In germline, CDR1 is KGHSH, CDR2 LQKENI. The CDR3 extends over 17 amino acids. Trimming removed 3 bases from V and 7 bases from J; junction bases left unmatched: 11. In DNA, the CDR3 is TGTGCCAGCTCACCCCCTCGGACTAGCGGGTTTTTTAATGAGCAGTTCTTC. Amino acids: CASSPPRTSGFFNEQFF. The entire variable domain, with the rest obtained from reference TRBV18 and TRBJ2-1, is as follows: NAGVMQNPRHLVRRRGQEARLRCSPMKGHSHVYWYRQLPEEGLKFMVYLQKENIIDESGMPKERFSAEFPKEGPSILRIQQVVRGDSAAYFCASSPPRTSGFFNEQFFGPGTRLTVL.